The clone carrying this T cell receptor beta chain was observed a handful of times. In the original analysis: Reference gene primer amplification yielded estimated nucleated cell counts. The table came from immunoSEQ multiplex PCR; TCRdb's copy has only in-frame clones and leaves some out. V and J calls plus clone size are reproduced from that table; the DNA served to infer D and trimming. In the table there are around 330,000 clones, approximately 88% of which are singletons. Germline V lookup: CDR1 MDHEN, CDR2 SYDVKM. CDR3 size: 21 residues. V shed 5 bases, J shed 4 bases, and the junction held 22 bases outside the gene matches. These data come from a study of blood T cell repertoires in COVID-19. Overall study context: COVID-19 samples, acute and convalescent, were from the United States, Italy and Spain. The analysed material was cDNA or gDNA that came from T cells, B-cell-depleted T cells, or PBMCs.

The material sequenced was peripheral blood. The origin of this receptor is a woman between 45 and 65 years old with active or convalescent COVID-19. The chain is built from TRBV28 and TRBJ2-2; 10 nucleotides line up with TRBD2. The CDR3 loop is CASSPWVWASGRMRSTGELFF. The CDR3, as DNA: TGTGCCAGCAGTCCCTGGGTCTGGGCTAGCGGGAGAATGCGAAGCACCGGGGAGCTGTTTTTT.